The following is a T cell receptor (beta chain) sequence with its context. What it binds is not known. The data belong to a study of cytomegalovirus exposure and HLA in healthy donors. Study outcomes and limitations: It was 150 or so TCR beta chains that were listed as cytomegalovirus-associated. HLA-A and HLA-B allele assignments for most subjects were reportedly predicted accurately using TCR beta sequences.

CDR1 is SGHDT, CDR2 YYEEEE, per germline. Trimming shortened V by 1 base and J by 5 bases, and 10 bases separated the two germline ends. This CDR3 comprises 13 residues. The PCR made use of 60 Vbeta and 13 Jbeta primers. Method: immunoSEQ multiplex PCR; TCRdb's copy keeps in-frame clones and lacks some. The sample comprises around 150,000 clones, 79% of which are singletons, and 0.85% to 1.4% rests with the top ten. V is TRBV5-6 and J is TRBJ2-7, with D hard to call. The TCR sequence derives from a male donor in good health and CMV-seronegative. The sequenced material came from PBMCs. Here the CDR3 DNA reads TGTGCCAGCAGCTTGATGGGCCGCGACGAGCAGTACTTC. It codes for CASSLMGRDEQYF.